This T cell receptor (beta chain) was obtained from a study of T cell changes during pregnancy in multiple sclerosis. V lost 2 bases, J lost 4 bases, and 7 bases lay in between. Looked up from germline, CDR1 is MNHNY and CDR2 is SVGAGI (reference sequence). There are 13 residues in the CDR3. Assay: immunoSEQ multiplex PCR; the TCRdb copy retains only in-frame clones and omits some. The sample lists 100,000 or so clones, 90% to 95% occurring once. V usage is TRBV6-6 and J usage is TRBJ2-3; D is undetermined. The sample consisted of peripheral blood, taken in the third trimester of pregnancy. This receptor was obtained from a female donor with multiple sclerosis, enrolled in a pregnancy study. This chain's CDR3 is CASSYRVADTQYF. CDR3 in DNA: TGTGCCAGCAGTTACCGCGTGGCAGATACGCAGTATTTT.